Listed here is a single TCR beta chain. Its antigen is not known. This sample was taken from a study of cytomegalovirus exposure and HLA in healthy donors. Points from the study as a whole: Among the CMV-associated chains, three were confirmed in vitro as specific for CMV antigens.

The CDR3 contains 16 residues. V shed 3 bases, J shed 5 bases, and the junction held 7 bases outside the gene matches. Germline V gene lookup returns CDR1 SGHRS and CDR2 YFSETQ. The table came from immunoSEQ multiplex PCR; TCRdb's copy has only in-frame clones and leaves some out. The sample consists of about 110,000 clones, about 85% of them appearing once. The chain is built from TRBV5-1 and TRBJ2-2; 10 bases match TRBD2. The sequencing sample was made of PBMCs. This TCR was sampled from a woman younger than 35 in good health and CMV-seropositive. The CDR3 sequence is CASSSLAGDNTGELFF. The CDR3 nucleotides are TGCGCCAGCAGCTCTCTAGCGGGGGACAATACCGGGGAGCTGTTTTTT.